The 6 T cell receptor beta chains below all came from one sample that was sequenced in a study of cytomegalovirus exposure and HLA in healthy donors. Amplification used 60 Vbeta primers and 13 Jbeta primers. The protocol was immunoSEQ multiplex PCR, while the TCRdb copy is restricted to in-frame clones and leaves out a portion. The table lists 180,000 or so clones, 80% of them singletons, with approximately 2% in the top ten. Sequencing was performed on PBMCs. Receptors were obtained from a woman aged 30 to 39 in good health and CMV-seronegative.

The chain couples TRBV16 to TRBJ2-7; D remains ambiguous. From germline, CDR1 is KGHSY and CDR2 FQNENV. The CDR3 consists of 14 residues. Trimming left V 1 base short and J 6 bases short, with 13 bases between. The CDR3, as DNA: TGTGCCAGCAGCCAATTCAACAGTTTTGCCGAGCAGTACTTC. Residues: CASSQFNSFAEQYF.

For this clone: This same CDR3 is encoded by further DNA sequences in the sample. This chain uses TRBV9 with TRBJ1-2, with 10 bases aligning to TRBD1. The J segment lost 3 bases and the V segment lost 2 bases, leaving 1 base of the junction unmatched. The CDR3 sequence is 14 residues long. Per germline, CDR1 SGDLS and CDR2 YYNGEE. DNA of the CDR3: TGTGCCAGCAGCGTTGGGACAGGGGACTATGGCTACACCTTC. Encoded protein: CASSVGTGDYGYTF.

Remarks on this clone: Germline and junction disagree at one end, which may indicate a read error. The chain has TRBV9 and TRBJ2-5; TRBD1 is a possible D gene (5 bases). Germline CDR1 and CDR2: SGDLS and YYNGEE. The CDR3 is 14 residues long. CDR3 nucleotide sequence: TGTGCCAGCAGCGTAGACAGGACCCAAGAGATCCAGTACTTC. It specifies CASSVDRTQEIQYF.

This chain uses TRBV9 with TRBJ1-3; D remains unclear. The ends were cut back, 4 bases at V and 3 bases at J, with 14 bases in the middle. The CDR3 sequence is 15 residues long. In germline, CDR1 is SGDLS, CDR2 YYNGEE. The CDR3 coding sequence is TGTGCCAGCAGCCCACCGGGGAGTTATGGAAACACCATATATTTT. Translating gives CASSPPGSYGNTIYF.

The chain is built from TRBV15 and TRBJ1-2; 7 nucleotides agree with TRBD1. The V gene end was trimmed by 5 bases and the J gene end by 6 bases; junction bases not matched to a gene: 12. The germline gives CDR1 LNHNV, CDR2 YYDKDF (reference sequence). The CDR3 runs 15 residues. In DNA form, the CDR3 reads TGTGCCACCAGCGAGGGGGACAGCCTGTGGGATGGCTACACCTTC. Translated: CATSEGDSLWDGYTF. The complete variable domain, with remaining parts taken from reference TRBV15 and TRBJ1-2, reads DAMVIQNPRYQVTQFGKPVTLSCSQTLNHNVMYWYQQKSSQAPKLLFHYYDKDFNNEADTPDNFQSRRPNTSFCFLDIRSPGLGDTAMYLCATSEGDSLWDGYTFGSGTRLTVV.

The V and J genes are TRBV7-7 and TRBJ2-1; 12 positions match TRBD2. In germline, CDR1 is SSHAT, CDR2 FNYEAQ (reference sequence). The V gene end was trimmed by 5 bases and the J gene end by 10 bases; junction bases not matched to a gene: 12. The CDR3 covers 16 residues. The CDR3 region is CASSATSGGTFGEQFF. The CDR3 region has the DNA TGTGCCAGCAGCGCTACTAGCGGGGGGACCTTCGGGGAGCAGTTCTTC.